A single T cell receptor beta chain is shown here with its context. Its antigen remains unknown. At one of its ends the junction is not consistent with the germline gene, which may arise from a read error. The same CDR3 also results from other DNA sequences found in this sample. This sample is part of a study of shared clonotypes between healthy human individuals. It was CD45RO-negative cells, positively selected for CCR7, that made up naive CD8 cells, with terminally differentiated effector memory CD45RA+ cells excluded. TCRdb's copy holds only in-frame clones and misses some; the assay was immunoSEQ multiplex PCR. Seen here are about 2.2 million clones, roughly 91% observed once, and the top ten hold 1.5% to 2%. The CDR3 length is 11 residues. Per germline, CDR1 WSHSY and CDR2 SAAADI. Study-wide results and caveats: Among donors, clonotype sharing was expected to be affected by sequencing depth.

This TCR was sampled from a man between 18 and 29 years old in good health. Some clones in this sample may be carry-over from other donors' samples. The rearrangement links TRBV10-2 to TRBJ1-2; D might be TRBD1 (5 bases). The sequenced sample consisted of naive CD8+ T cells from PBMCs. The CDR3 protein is CASLGDRGYTF. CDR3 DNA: TGCGCCAGCTTGGGGGATCGTGGCTACACCTTT.